This entry describes one TCR beta chain. Its binding antigen is unknown. No much larger clone is present one base from it, and per-base qualities are unavailable. In total, just over 650 healthy bone marrow donors made up the cohort. Cohort members were all nominally healthy when sampled, although unrecorded immune exposures were likely present. The donor tested CMV seronegative, placing the donor among the 300 to 400 seronegative members of the cohort. A peripheral blood sample was collected from each donor, and TCR beta sequencing was performed on peripheral blood mononuclear cells. The Qiagen DNeasy Blood Extraction Kit was used to extract genomic DNA from the blood cell samples. Preparation of the library involved the immunoSEQ multiplex PCR assay. A mixture of 60 forward primers for TCR Vbeta segments and 13 reverse primers for TCR Jbeta segments was used in the multiplex PCR. Amplification of the CDR3 region of rearranged TCR beta genes was performed with a multiplex PCR assay on genomic DNA. On the Illumina HiSeq System, the amplified TCR beta libraries were sequenced as 87-base-pair reads. Under the source paper's analysis protocol: Across the 670 or so repertoires, a later analysis counted approximately 75 million unique TCR beta chains, 9.5 million to 12 million of which were shared by at least two donors. A nearest-neighbor algorithm error-corrected the raw reads and collapsed the reads into unique sequences, merging closely related sequences to remove PCR and sequencing errors. V, D and J gene segments were assigned by aligning CDR3 sequences to IMGT reference sequences. For a sequence to be retained, a match of at least six nucleotides to both a V gene segment and a J gene segment was required. Rearrangements were called productive when the CDR3 lacked stop codons and stayed in frame with V and J; all others were non-productive. CDR3 was defined by IMGT convention, running from the second conserved V-encoded cysteine to the conserved J-encoded phenylalanine. The earlier analysis of about 640 of the donors excluded any sequence lacking an unambiguous match to a single V gene segment. An earlier analysis of a few hundred of the donors called V segments functional above 56.7% productive rearrangements and segregating when the between-donor standard deviation exceeded 5%. To diagnose cytomegalovirus status from the catalog of TCR beta chain sequences, a statistical classification framework was built. V and J gene assignment, in a later analysis, came from comparing TCR nucleotide sequences with IMGT/GENE-DB human TR gene sequences. In a later analysis, CDR3 sequences and most-parsimonious VDJ recombination scenarios were assigned using the TCRdist pipeline. A later analysis defined each TCR beta chain by its CDR3 amino acid sequence plus V-gene family, and excluded reads lacking a unique V-gene family. To address suspected cross-contamination and a sequencing artifact, a later analysis removed some 620 highly shared, low-generation-probability nucleotide sequences. A later analysis calculated a clonal expansion index for each public chain from normalized within-repertoire ranks of inferred template counts. A later analysis computed generation probabilities with a VDJ recombination model fitted to out-of-frame rearrangements, and checked the results against IGoR. In a later analysis, hypergeometric tests were used to score TCR-TCR, TCR-HLA and TCR-CMV co-occurrence, with a repertoire-size bias correction applied to TCR pairs. To estimate false discovery rates, a later analysis permuted the HLA or CMV assignments 20 times. A later analysis grouped co-occurring TCRs with DBSCAN, adding TCRdist sequence similarity when clustering within HLA-allele-positive subsets. Co-occurrence clustering excluded repertoires with fewer than 30,000 or more than 120,000 public chains, plus five with anomalous nucleotide sharing. The clones in this table, taken by TCRdb from immuneACCESS, are in-frame only. Not every clone is retained; where verified, under half of the shortfall comes from an unresolved V gene, and the cause of the rest is unknown. That table supplies the V and J calls and clone size; D and trimming were determined from the DNA. The sample table records about 98,000 clones; about three quarters of these occur just once. In total, the top ten clones hold approximately 1.5% of the sample.

The entry originates in a study of cytomegalovirus exposure and HLA in healthy donors (dated by TCRdb to about 2017). Some background on the complete study: An earlier analysis of approximately 640 of the donors reported 250 to 350 Gb of sequence data and 117 million unique TCR beta sequences from about 179 million T cells. Rather than drawing on any new phenotypic data, the later analysis identified candidate immune exposures from TCR beta sequences and the way those sequences occurred across donors. To predict cytomegalovirus infection status, the study combined high-throughput TCR immunosequencing, statistical association of individual TCRs with disease status, and machine learning. A later genetic analysis took genome-wide SNP genotypes for about 55% of the 666 donors and used that subset as a discovery cohort. Among 398 genotyped donors of the cohort, an average of around 240,000 unique TCR beta nucleotide sequences were sequenced per donor, about a sixth of them non-productive. Along with the roughly 670-subject first cohort, a separate validation cohort of over a hundred different subjects was used. The number of donors typed differed by locus, with 629-630 for A, B, C, DRB1 and DQB1, around 520 for DQA1, 600 to 610 for DPA1, and over 400 for DPB1. The T cell repertoires of 666 subjects were profiled by immunosequencing and related to cytomegalovirus serostatus. In a later analysis, previously published TCR beta repertoires from 500 to 750 donors were re-analyzed and high-resolution HLA genotyping was added so that TCR occurrence patterns could be studied. Of the 300 to 450 genotyped donors, 65% to 90% fell in the genetic ancestry cluster associated with self-reported Caucasian donors. HLA typing included class I and class II loci at four-digit resolution. The study aimed to test whether cataloging public T cell receptors could reveal signatures of past pathogen exposure. An earlier analysis of fewer than 700 of the donors applied high-throughput TCR beta sequencing to assess whether each TCR beta V gene segment acted as functional or pseudogenic. About 300 gigabases of sequencing data and 75 million to 85 million unique TCR sequences made up an early release that covered over 550 HLA-typed donors. Alongside the repertoire data, information on donor age, sex, ethnicity and CMV serostatus was compiled. Several DR-DQ haplotypes were treated as single units for association and clustering because of strong linkage in the cohort. All discovery cohort repertoires had been generated on a single sequencing platform. What the research found in general, with its limitations: Correlated functional status among segregating V segments might be attributable to linkage disequilibrium, but an unknown experimental factor could not be ruled out. Across donors, most TCR sequences were observed very rarely, whereas some public TCRs were present in many individuals. V-gene and J-gene trimming of TCR beta chains was associated with a missense DCLRE1C variant in a later genetic analysis, and the association was replicated in an independent cohort. The study listed 150 to 200 TCR beta chains as associated with cytomegalovirus. A few of the identified cytomegalovirus-associated TCR beta chains were confirmed in vitro to be specific for cytomegalovirus antigens. Because counts were too low, some 17 rarely observed V segments, including chromosome 9 orphons, were excluded from the earlier analysis of 587 of the donors. A later analysis found that TCR association rates varied across HLA loci, with DRB1 alleles showing the most associated TCRs and HLA-C alleles the fewest. At a false discovery rate of 0.05, a later analysis linked 15,000 to 20,000 TCR beta sequences to specific HLA alleles. Sequencing depth was assumed to be roughly uniform across donors in the presence/absence analyses, though that assumption may not hold. Some IMGT-functional V segments, including TRBV6-2 and TRBV6-3, could not be told apart with the 87-base-pair reads, so those segments were excluded. Immune exposure information for the cohort was limited to CMV serostatus. A cluster of highly shared sequence variants was judged likely to represent a technical artifact of the sequencing pipeline. In a later analysis, HLA-associated TCR beta chains showed more clonal expansion and lower generation probabilities than non-associated chains that were equally common. A later analysis found that most CMV-associated TCR beta chains appeared HLA-restricted, with HLA associations seemingly driven largely by CMV exposure. A further reported finding was that TCR beta sequences accurately predicted the HLA-A and HLA-B alleles for most subjects in the first cohort. It was suggested by the authors that the approach could potentially be generalized to other disease states and immunological phenotypes. In a later genetic analysis, fewer N-insertions in productive TCRs were reported among donors in an Asian-associated ancestry cluster than the roughly 700-donor mean. In a later analysis, several top co-occurrence clusters were reported to appear linked to parvovirus B19, influenza, CMV and Epstein-Barr virus. When HLA alleles, especially DR and DQ, strongly co-occurred, attributing TCR associations to individual alleles was difficult. Because some donors lacked HLA typing at each locus, the association tests relied only on the typed subset. This cohort had only TCR beta chains sequenced, and the lack of alpha or paired-chain data limited which features could be detected. In an earlier analysis of 450 to 750 of the donors, most TCR beta V segments appeared in productive rearrangements about 87% or about 30% of the time, broadly matching IMGT annotations. The classifier was reported to diagnose cytomegalovirus status with high specificity and sensitivity in both the original cohort and the validation cohort.

Taken from the germline V gene, the CDR1 and CDR2 loops are SGDLS and YYNGEE. The CDR3 contains 13 residues, cysteine and phenylalanine counted. Just the 39-base CDR3 DNA is kept, in frame starting at base 1. Compared with germline, V lacks 2 bases and J lacks 8 bases; bases without a gene match: 5. This sequence was found in a man between 35 and 55 years old in good health and CMV-seronegative. The rearranged segments are TRBV9 and TRBJ1-2; 8 of the junction bases match TRBD1. The specimen sequenced was PBMCs. CDR3 protein: CASSVGQAAGYTF. The DNA reads TGTGCCAGCAGCGTGGGACAGGCGGCAGGCTACACCTTC.